Sequencing of this T cell receptor (beta chain) was carried out in a study of T cell responses to AZD1222 COVID-19 vaccine. Study-wide results and caveats: White British ancestry dominated among donors, who included more females, and clonal diversity was possibly underestimated. Only a handful of AZD1222 recipients, roughly six in all, had baseline seropositivity.

Generated by immunoSEQ multiplex PCR, the TCRdb table keeps only in-frame clones and is missing some. The table lists 100,000 to 150,000 clones, less than 90% of them singletons, with around 30% in the top ten. Regarding this clone: As yet, its antigen is unknown.

V was clipped by 0 bases and J by 1 base, with 6 bases between them. The length of the CDR3 is 14 residues. CDR1 and CDR2 from the germline V gene are SGHVS and FQNEAQ. This chain uses TRBV7-8 with TRBJ1-1; no reliable D call. The origin of this receptor is an adult in good health. This specimen consisted of peripheral blood, obtained on day 0 of AZD1222 vaccination. CDR3 bases: TGTGCCAGCAGCTTAGCCGCGGGGAACACTGAAGCTTTCTTT. This sequence encodes CASSLAAGNTEAFF.